Detailed here is one TCR beta chain. The antigen is unknown. The CDR3 runs to 17 residues. Looked up from germline, CDR1 is SGHTA and CDR2 is FQGNSA. Trimming at V came to 1 base and at J to 3 bases, leaving 2 bases not matched to a gene. Treg sorting used a CD4+CD25+CD127-/low gate. Study-wide points: Tumor memory CD4+ T cell TCR gene usage was found to cluster with blood and lymph node memory CD4+ cells and with lymph node naive CD4+ cells. Tumor Tregs overlapped most with tumor, then blood, naive CD4+ cells.

In TCRdb, the 5' RACE reads were re-called with MiXCR into one record per CDR3 protein. The data hold 55,000 or so distinct CDR3 sequences, with around 21% observed a single time. V and J are TRBV7-2 and TRBJ2-4, with 14 bases fitting TRBD2. Sequencing was carried out using tumor-infiltrating Tregs sorted from the breast tumor. This TCR derives from a female donor with breast cancer. The CDR3 spells CASSLGGTSGSKNIQYF. CDR3 in DNA: TGTGCCAGCAGCTTAGGAGGGACTAGCGGGAGCAAAAACATTCAGTACTTC.